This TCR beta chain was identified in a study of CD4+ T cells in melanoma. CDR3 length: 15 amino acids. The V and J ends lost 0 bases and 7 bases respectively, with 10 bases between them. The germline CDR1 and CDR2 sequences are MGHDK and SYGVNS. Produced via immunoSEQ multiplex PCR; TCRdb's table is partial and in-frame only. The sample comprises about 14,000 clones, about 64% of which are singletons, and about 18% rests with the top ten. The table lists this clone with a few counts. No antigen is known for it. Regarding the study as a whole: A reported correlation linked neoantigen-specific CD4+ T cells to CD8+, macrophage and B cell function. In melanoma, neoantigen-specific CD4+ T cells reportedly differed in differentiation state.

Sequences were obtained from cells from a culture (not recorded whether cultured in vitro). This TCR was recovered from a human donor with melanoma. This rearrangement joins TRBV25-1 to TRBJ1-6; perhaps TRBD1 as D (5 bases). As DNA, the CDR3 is TGTGCCAGCAGTGAATATAGAGGGGCCAATTCACCCCTCCACTTT. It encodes CASSEYRGANSPLHF. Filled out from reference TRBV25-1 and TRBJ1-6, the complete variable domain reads EADIYQTPRYLVIGTGKKITLECSQTMGHDKMYWYQQDPGMELHLIHYSYGVNSTEKGDLSSESTVSRIRTEHFPLTLESARPSHTSQYLCASSEYRGANSPLHFGNGTRLTVT.